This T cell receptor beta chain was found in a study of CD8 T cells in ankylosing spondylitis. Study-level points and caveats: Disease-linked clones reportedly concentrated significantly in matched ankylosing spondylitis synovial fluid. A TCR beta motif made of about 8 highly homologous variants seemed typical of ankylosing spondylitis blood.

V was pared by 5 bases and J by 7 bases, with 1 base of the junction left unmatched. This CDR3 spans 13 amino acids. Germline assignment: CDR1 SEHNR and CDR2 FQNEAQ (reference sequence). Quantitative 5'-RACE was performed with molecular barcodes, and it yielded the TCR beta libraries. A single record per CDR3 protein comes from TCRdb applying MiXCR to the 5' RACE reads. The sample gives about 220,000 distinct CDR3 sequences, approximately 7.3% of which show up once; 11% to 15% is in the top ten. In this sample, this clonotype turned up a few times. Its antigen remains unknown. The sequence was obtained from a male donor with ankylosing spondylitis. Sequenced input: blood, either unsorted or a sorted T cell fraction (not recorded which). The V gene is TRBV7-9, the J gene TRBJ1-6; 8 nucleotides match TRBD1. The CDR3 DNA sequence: TGTGCCAGCAGCCGGGACAGGAATTCACCCCTCCACTTT. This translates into CASSRDRNSPLHF.